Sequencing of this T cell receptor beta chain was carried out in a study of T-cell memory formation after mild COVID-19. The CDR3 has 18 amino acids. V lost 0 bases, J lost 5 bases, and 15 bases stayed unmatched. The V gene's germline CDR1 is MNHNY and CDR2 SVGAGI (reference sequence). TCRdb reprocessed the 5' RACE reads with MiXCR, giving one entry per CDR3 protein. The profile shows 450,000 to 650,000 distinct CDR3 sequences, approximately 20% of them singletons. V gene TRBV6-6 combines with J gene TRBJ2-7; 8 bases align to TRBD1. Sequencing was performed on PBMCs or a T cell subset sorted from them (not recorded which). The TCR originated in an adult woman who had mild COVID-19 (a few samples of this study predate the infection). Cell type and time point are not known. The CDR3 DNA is TGTGCCAGCAGTTACTCGGACAGGGTAATAGCTAGGGGTGACGAGCAGTACTTC. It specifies CASSYSDRVIARGDEQYF.